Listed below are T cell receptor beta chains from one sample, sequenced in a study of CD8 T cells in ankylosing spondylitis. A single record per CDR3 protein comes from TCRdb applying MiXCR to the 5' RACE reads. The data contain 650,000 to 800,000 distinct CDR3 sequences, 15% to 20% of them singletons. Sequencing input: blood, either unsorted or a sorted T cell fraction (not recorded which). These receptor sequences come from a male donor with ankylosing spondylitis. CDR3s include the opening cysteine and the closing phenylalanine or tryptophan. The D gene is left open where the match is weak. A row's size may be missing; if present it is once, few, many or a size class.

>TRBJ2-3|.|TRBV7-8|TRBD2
TGTGCCAGCAGCTCGGGACTAGCGGGGTTCGCAGATACGCAGTATTTT
CASSSGLAGFADTQYF
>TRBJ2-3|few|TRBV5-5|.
TGTGCCAGCAGCTTGACTAGCCAAACAGATACGCAGTATTTT
CASSLTSQTDTQYF
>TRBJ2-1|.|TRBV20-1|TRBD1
TGCAGTGCCCTAACAGGGGGCAATGAGCAGTTCTTC
CSALTGGNEQFF
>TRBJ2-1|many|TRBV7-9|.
TGTGCCAGCAGCCCGTTGAGCTCCTACAATGAGCAGTTCTTC
CASSPLSSYNEQFF
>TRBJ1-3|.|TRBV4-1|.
TGCGCCAGCAGCCAAGAAGGACTGAGAACTGGAAACACCATATATTTT
CASSQEGLRTGNTIYF
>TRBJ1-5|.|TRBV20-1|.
TGCAGTGCTAGTCAGGGAAAACTCAAGCAGCCCCAGCATTTT
CSASQGKLKQPQHF
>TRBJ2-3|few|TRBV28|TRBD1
TGTGCCAGCAGTTTAAAGGGGGCGGGAGATACGCAGTATTTT
CASSLKGAGDTQYF
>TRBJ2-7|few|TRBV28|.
TGTGCCAGCAGTCCCCGGGCCGGGACCCAGAGGACCTACGAGCAGTACTTC
CASSPRAGTQRTYEQYF
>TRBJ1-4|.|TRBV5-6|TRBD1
TGTGCCAGCAGCCAACGCAGGGGGAATGAAAAACTGTTTTTT
CASSQRRGNEKLFF
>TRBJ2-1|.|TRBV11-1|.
TGTGCCAGCAGATCAGACTATAACAATGAGCAGTTCTTC
CASRSDYNNEQFF
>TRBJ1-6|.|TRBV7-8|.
TGTGCCAGCAGCTTAGTCGACGGGACGGATTATAATTCACCCCTCCACTTT
CASSLVDGTDYNSPLHF
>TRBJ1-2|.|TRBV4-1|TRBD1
TGCGCCAGCAGCCAAGTTCCCCCGGGACAGGGTGACGATGGCTACACCTTC
CASSQVPPGQGDDGYTF
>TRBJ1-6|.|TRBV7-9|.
TGTGCCAGCAGCCCCCGAGGACACAATGTTTTCGGTTCACCCCTCCACTTT
CASSPRGHNVFGSPLHF
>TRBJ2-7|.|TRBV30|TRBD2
TGTGCCTGGAGGCCCGGCGCGGGGGTTTACGAGCAGTACTTC
CAWRPGAGVYEQYF
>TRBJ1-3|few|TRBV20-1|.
TGCAGTGCTCGGGACATAAGCTCTGGAAACACCATATATTTT
CSARDISSGNTIYF
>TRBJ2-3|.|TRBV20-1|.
TGCAGTGCTAGAGATTCGAGGGGAGGTACGCAGTATTTT
CSARDSRGGTQYF
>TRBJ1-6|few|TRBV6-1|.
TGTGCCAGCAGTCCAGCCAGGGGCTCAGGAAGCTCCTATAATTCACCCCTCCACTTT
CASSPARGSGSSYNSPLHF
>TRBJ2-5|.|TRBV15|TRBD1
TGTGCCACCAGCAAGACAGGGCGGGAGACCCAGTACTTC
CATSKTGRETQYF
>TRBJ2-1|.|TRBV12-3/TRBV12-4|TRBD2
TGTGCCAGTAAGTTGCGGCTAGCGGGAGGGCCGTTGTACAATGAGCAGTTCTTC
CASKLRLAGGPLYNEQFF
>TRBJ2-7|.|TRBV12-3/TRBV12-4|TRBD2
TGTGCCAGCAGTTCCTTTTGGACTAGCGGGTCCTACTCCTACGAGCAGTACTTC
CASSSFWTSGSYSYEQYF
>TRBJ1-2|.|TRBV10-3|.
TGTGCCATCAGTGAGACGGGGGGCTATGGCTACACCTTC
CAISETGGYGYTF
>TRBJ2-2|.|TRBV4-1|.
TGCGCCAGCAGCCAAGAGGGATGGGGGGCGCTTGGGACCGGGGAGCTGTTTTTT
CASSQEGWGALGTGELFF
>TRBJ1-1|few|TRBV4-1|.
TGCGCCAGCAGCCAATTGAACGATAGGGATACTGAAGCTTTCTTT
CASSQLNDRDTEAFF
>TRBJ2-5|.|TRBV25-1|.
TGTGCCAGCAGTAATGGAGCAGGAGAGACCCAGTACTTC
CASSNGAGETQYF
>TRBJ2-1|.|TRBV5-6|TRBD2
TGTGCCAGCAGCTTGATTGAACTAGCGGGGACCAATGAGCAGTTCTTC
CASSLIELAGTNEQFF
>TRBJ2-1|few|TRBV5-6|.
TGTGCCAGCAGCTTACTTAGCGGAGAATACAATGAGCAGTTCTTC
CASSLLSGEYNEQFF
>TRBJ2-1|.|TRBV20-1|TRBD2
TGCAGTGCTCGTAGCGGGACCGGGGGCGTATGGAATGAGCAGTTCTTC
CSARSGTGGVWNEQFF
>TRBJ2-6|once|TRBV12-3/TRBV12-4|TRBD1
TGTGCCAGCAGACGGTCCGGGACAGGGAGTTCTGGGGCCAACGTCCTGACTTTC
CASRRSGTGSSGANVLTF
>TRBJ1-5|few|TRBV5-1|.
TGCGCCAGCAGCTTGGATTCCGGTATGGATCAGCCCCAGCATTTT
CASSLDSGMDQPQHF
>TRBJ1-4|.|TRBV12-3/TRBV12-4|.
TGTGCCAGCAGTTCCAACTTTTTAGCAACTAATGAAAAACTGTTTTTT
CASSSNFLATNEKLFF
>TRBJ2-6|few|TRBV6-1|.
TGTGCCAGCAAGGACGGCCTGGGATCTGGGGCCAACGTCCTGACTTTC
CASKDGLGSGANVLTF
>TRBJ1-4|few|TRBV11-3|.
TGTGCCAGCAGCTCCGGGGCACAGGATGAAAAACTGTTTTTT
CASSSGAQDEKLFF
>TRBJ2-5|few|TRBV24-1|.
TGTGCCACCAGTGTTGCAGGTCAAGAGACCCAGTACTTC
CATSVAGQETQYF